The 14 T cell receptor beta chains below come from one sample, sequenced in a study of blood T cell repertoires in COVID-19. Measured with immunoSEQ multiplex PCR; TCRdb has only the in-frame clones, and not every one. Of 150,000 or so clones in the sample, about 88% are singletons; the top ten hold approximately 6.5%. Sequencing used PBMCs or T cells enriched from blood (not recorded which). The receptors stem from a woman aged 45-65 years who had recovered from COVID-19.

The chain uses TRBV12-5 and TRBJ1-1; perhaps TRBD1 as D (6 bases). The CDR3 sequence is 12 residues long. The ends were cut back, 0 bases at V and 11 bases at J, with 10 bases in the middle. Germline CDR1 is LGHNT and CDR2 is FRNRAP. The DNA of the CDR3 is TGTGCTAGTGGTTTGGTACAGGGTCGTGCTTTCTTT. Its protein product is CASGLVQGRAFF. Full variable domain (outside the CDR3, taken from reference TRBV12-5 and TRBJ1-1): DARVTQTPRHKVTEMGQEVTMRCQPILGHNTVFWYRQTMMQGLELLAYFRNRAPLDDSGMPKDRFSAEMPDATLATLKIQPSEPRDSAVYFCASGLVQGRAFFGQGTRLTVV.

The V gene is TRBV5-8, the J gene TRBJ2-2; TRBD1 is a possible D gene (6 bases). CDR3 length: 18 amino acids. CDR1 is SGHTS, CDR2 YDEGEE, per germline. V lost 4 bases to trimming and J lost 7 bases, with 26 bases between them. CDR3 DNA sequence: TGTGCCAGCAGCACCAATCTTCTCTCGGGACAAGTTCACGGGGAGCTGTTTTTT. This encodes CASSTNLLSGQVHGELFF.

The chain combines TRBV27 with TRBJ2-3; tentative D call: TRBD1 (5 bases). Trimming left V 5 bases short and J 0 bases short, with 9 bases between. The CDR3 loop spans 14 amino acids. The germline V gene encodes CDR1 MNHEY and CDR2 SMNVEV (reference sequence). CDR3 amino acids: CASSRQQSTDTQYF. DNA of the CDR3: TGTGCCAGCAGTAGACAGCAGAGCACAGATACGCAGTATTTT.

The chain recombines TRBV11-3 with TRBJ1-1, with TRBD1 matching 12 bases. The CDR3 loop spans 19 amino acids. Germline lookup yields CDR1 SGHNT and CDR2 YENEEA. J gave up 5 bases and V 4 bases, and 17 bases lay outside the gene matches. The CDR3 is CASSCPGQGALREDTEAFF. CDR3 nucleotides: TGTGCCAGCAGCTGCCCGGGACAGGGGGCGCTTCGAGAAGATACTGAAGCTTTCTTT.

The chain uses TRBV27 and TRBJ2-5; D is unresolved. Trimming removed 6 bases from V and 0 bases from J, with 5 bases in between. This CDR3 spans 12 amino acids. Germline CDR1 MNHEY, CDR2 SMNVEV (reference sequence). Written as DNA, the CDR3 is TGTGCCAGCAGACCTAACCAAGAGACCCAGTACTTC. It encodes CASRPNQETQYF.

The V and J genes are TRBV29-1 and TRBJ1-5; D is uncertain. Deletions cut 7 bases from V and 2 bases from J, with 9 bases between. Germline CDR1 and CDR2: SQVTM and ANQGSEA. The CDR3 is 12 residues long. As DNA, the CDR3 is TGCAGCGCTCAGGAGGGCAATCAGCCCCAGCATTTT. Amino acid sequence: CSAQEGNQPQHF.

The DNA of the CDR3 is TGTGCCAGCAGCTCGAACGGGTTTGGCAGCTTCAATGAGCAGTTCTTC. Residues: CASSSNGFGSFNEQFF. The chain carries TRBV5-4 and TRBJ2-1; D remains unclear. The CDR3 contains 16 residues. V was shortened by 3 bases and J by 6 bases, with 19 bases between the two germline ends. Per germline, CDR1 SGHNT and CDR2 YYREEE (reference sequence).

The J gene is TRBJ2-7, the V gene TRBV2, with D maybe TRBD1 (6 bases). CDR3 length: 13 amino acids. Germline V gives CDR1 SNHLY, CDR2 FYNNEI. Trimming took 6 bases from V and 4 from J, leaving 13 bases between them. The CDR3 loop is CASSSEQGYEQYF. DNA for the CDR3: TGTGCCAGCAGCTCAGAACAGGGTTACGAGCAGTACTTC.

This rearrangement joins TRBV6-4 to TRBJ2-2; 9 bases agree with TRBD1. Trimming at V came to 2 bases and at J to 4 bases, leaving 8 bases not matched to a gene. This CDR3 is 17 amino acids long. Germline V CDR1 and CDR2: MRHNA, SNTAGT. The CDR3 reads CASSDHYRGQGTGELFF. The DNA of the CDR3 is TGTGCCAGCAGTGACCACTACAGGGGGCAGGGCACCGGGGAGCTGTTTTTT.

This sequence joins TRBV5-1 and TRBJ1-1; D is perhaps TRBD1 (5 bases). Per germline, CDR1 SGHRS and CDR2 YFSETQ. V shed 4 bases and J shed 1 base, with 11 bases lying between them. There are 14 residues in the CDR3. The CDR3 here is CASSPFTGNTEAFF. The DNA for the CDR3 is TGCGCCAGCAGCCCATTCACAGGGAACACTGAAGCTTTCTTT.

CDR3 nucleotide sequence: TGTGCCAGCAGCCGGGACAGGGGCGTGGGTGAGCAGTTCTTC. This sequence encodes CASSRDRGVGEQFF. The chain is built from TRBV5-5 and TRBJ2-1; 10 bases map to TRBD1. The J segment lost 9 bases and the V segment lost 4 bases, leaving 7 bases of the junction unmatched. The CDR3 is made up of 14 amino acids. Germline CDR1 reads SGHKS; CDR2 reads YYEKEE (reference sequence).

The J gene is TRBJ1-2, the V gene TRBV6-6; perhaps TRBD1 as D (6 bases). The CDR3 covers 15 residues. V dropped 0 bases and J dropped 3 bases, with 11 bases sitting between them. Germline lookup yields CDR1 MNHNY and CDR2 SVGAGI (reference sequence). This CDR3 is CASSYSSGADYGYTF. In DNA form, the CDR3 reads TGTGCCAGCAGTTACTCGTCAGGGGCCGACTATGGCTACACCTTC.

The chain uses TRBV5-1 and TRBJ1-2; no reliable D call. CDR1 and CDR2 (germline): SGHRS, YFSETQ. Trimming left V 0 bases short and J 3 bases short, with 15 bases between. The CDR3 runs to 16 residues. The CDR3 sequence: CASSLGASRIDYGYTF. In DNA, the CDR3 is TGCGCCAGCAGCTTGGGGGCCTCCCGTATCGACTATGGCTACACCTTC.

The rearrangement uses TRBV5-1 and TRBJ2-2; the match to TRBD2 covers 9 bases. The J segment lost 3 bases and the V segment lost 0 bases, leaving 0 bases of the junction unmatched. The CDR3 loop spans 15 amino acids. Germline-derived CDR1 and CDR2 are SGHRS and YFSETQ. The CDR3 DNA follows: TGCGCCAGCAGCTTGGGACTAGCGGACACCGGGGAGCTGTTTTTT. Residues: CASSLGLADTGELFF.